The 12 T cell receptor beta chains in this list originate from one sample, sequenced in a study of T cell changes during pregnancy in multiple sclerosis (dated by TCRdb to between 2018 and 2021). Library preparation was by the immunoSEQ multiplex PCR assay. TCRdb limited this immuneACCESS table to in-frame rearrangements with V and J called. A share of clones is missing; checked studies link under half to unresolved V genes, and the rest is unexplained. This sample gives some 140,000 clones in total; 96% of them show up just once. The ten largest clones capture over 0.35% of the sample. This material consisted of peripheral blood, taken after pregnancy. The receptor source for this set is a female donor with multiple sclerosis, enrolled in a pregnancy study.

The V and J genes are TRBV5-1 and TRBJ2-5, with TRBD2 matching over 8 bases. Germline CDR1 and CDR2: SGHRS and YFSETQ. The CDR3 has 16 amino acids. Unmatched junction bases numbered 7, after V lost 0 bases and J lost 3 bases. The CDR3 nucleotides read TGCGCCAGCAGCTTGGAAGTGGCGGGAGGAAAAGAGACCCAGTACTTC. Protein product: CASSLEVAGGKETQYF. The full variable domain, rest sourced from reference TRBV5-1 and TRBJ2-5, is KAGVTQTPRYLIKTRGQQVTLSCSPISGHRSVSWYQQTPGQGLQFLFEYFSETQRNKGNFPGRFSGRQFSNSRSEMNVSTLELGDSALYLCASSLEVAGGKETQYFGPGTRLLVL.

This chain links TRBV14 with TRBJ2-5; TRBD2 agrees at 10 bases. The CDR3 runs to 19 residues. Germline V gives CDR1 SGHDN, CDR2 FVKESK. V trimming: 1 base; J trimming: 2 bases; junction bases outside the gene matches: 13. The DNA of the CDR3 is TGTGCCAGCAGCCAAGTTCCGGGACTAGCGAGACTTTTACAAGAGACCCAGTACTTC. Protein product: CASSQVPGLARLLQETQYF.

The gene calls are TRBV7-9 and TRBJ1-2, with 9 bases identical to TRBD1. Germline trimming cut 3 bases from V and 6 bases from J; bases unmatched to any gene: 8. Germline values: CDR1 SEHNR, CDR2 FQNEAQ (reference sequence). The CDR3 length is 15 residues. In DNA form, the CDR3 reads TGTGCCAGCAGCTTGGGGTGGGGACAGGGCGATGGCTACACCTTC. This translates into CASSLGWGQGDGYTF.

This chain links TRBV6-4 with TRBJ1-6; possible D gene TRBD1, 5 bases. CDR1 and CDR2 (germline): MRHNA, SNTAGT. CDR3 length: 18 residues. Deletions cut 0 bases from V and 7 bases from J, with 19 bases between. The CDR3 is CASSDSISKTVINSPLHF. CDR3 coding DNA: TGTGCCAGCAGTGACTCGATCTCTAAGACAGTCATCAATTCACCCCTCCACTTT.

The rearrangement links TRBV19 to TRBJ2-7; 7 nucleotides agree with TRBD2. The CDR3 runs to 15 residues. V lost 4 bases and J lost 2; bases outside the gene matches: 8. From germline, CDR1 is LNHDA and CDR2 SQIVND (reference sequence). The CDR3 region has the DNA TGTGCCAGTAGTAAATATGCGGGAGAGACCTACGAGCAGTACTTC. This gives the protein CASSKYAGETYEQYF.

The chain has TRBV7-2 and TRBJ2-1; TRBD2 matches at 7 bases. Germline V gene sequence: CDR1 SGHTA, CDR2 FQGNSA. V shed 5 bases, J shed 4 bases, and the junction held 5 bases outside the gene matches. CDR3 length equals 14 residues. CDR3 sequence: CASSERTSYNEQFF. In DNA, the CDR3 is TGTGCCAGCAGCGAAAGGACTAGTTACAATGAGCAGTTCTTC. Supplemented by reference TRBV7-2 and TRBJ2-1, the full variable domain reads GAGVSQSPSNKVTEKGKDVELRCDPISGHTALYWYRQSLGQGLEFLIYFQGNSAPDKSGLPSDRFSAERTGGSVSTLTIQRTQQEDSAVYLCASSERTSYNEQFFGPGTRLTVL.

V gene TRBV19 combines with J gene TRBJ1-5, with D perhaps TRBD1 (5 bases). CDR3 length: 15 amino acids. Looked up from germline, CDR1 is LNHDA and CDR2 is SQIVND (reference sequence). V was pared by 8 bases and J by 9 bases, with 23 bases between. The CDR3 coding sequence is TGTGCCAGTCTCCCCGCGCAGGGAGCGGGCCTGCCCCAGCATTTT. Its translation: CASLPAQGAGLPQHF. Combining the CDR3 with reference TRBV19 and TRBJ1-5 gives the whole variable domain DGGITQSPKYLFRKEGQNVTLSCEQNLNHDAMYWYRQDPGQGLRLIYYSQIVNDFQKGDIAEGYSVSREKKESFPLTVTSAQKNPTAFYLCASLPAQGAGLPQHFGDGTRLSIL.

The chain employs TRBV5-6 and TRBJ2-2, with 11 nucleotides matching TRBD2. Per germline, CDR1 SGHDT and CDR2 YYEEEE. There are 17 residues in the CDR3. After removal of 1 base from V and 3 bases from J, the junction contained 5 bases not matched to a gene. The CDR3 protein is CASSLRLLAGDTGELFF. The CDR3 nucleotides read TGTGCCAGCAGCTTGAGGTTACTAGCGGGAGACACCGGGGAGCTGTTTTTT.

V usage is TRBV28 and J usage is TRBJ2-1; D perhaps matches TRBD2 (5 bases). Germline V gene sequence: CDR1 MDHEN, CDR2 SYDVKM. CDR3 length equals 14 residues. Between the trimmed V and J ends, which lost 11 bases and 5 bases, there was a span of 19 bases. Written as DNA, the CDR3 is TGTGCCGGGAAGGAAAGACTATCAAACAATGAGCAGTTCTTC. Translating it yields CAGKERLSNNEQFF.

This chain links TRBV7-3 with TRBJ2-2; no reliable D call. The V gene lost 2 bases and the J gene lost 3 bases, with 13 bases spanning the gap. Per germline, CDR1 SGHTA and CDR2 FQGTGA. The CDR3 length is 16 residues. The CDR3 nucleotides are TGTGCCAGCAGCTTATCCTCCACCTATTACACCGGGGAGCTGTTTTTT. This codes for CASSLSSTYYTGELFF.

This CDR3 reads CAISRTSGRLPTGNEQFF. CDR3 nucleotide sequence: TGTGCCATCAGCCGGACTAGCGGGAGGTTACCTACGGGTAATGAGCAGTTCTTC. V usage is TRBV10-3 and J usage is TRBJ2-1, with 14 positions matching TRBD2. J gave up 7 bases and V 6 bases, and 14 bases lay outside the gene matches. Germline CDR1 reads ENHRY; CDR2 reads SYGVKD. The CDR3 runs to 18 residues.

The chain uses TRBV19 and TRBJ2-3; D possibly corresponds to TRBD1 (5 bases). CDR3 size: 18 residues. The germline gives CDR1 LNHDA, CDR2 SQIVND (reference sequence). The ends were cut back, 5 bases at V and 4 bases at J, with 25 bases in the middle. This CDR3 reads CASSSQAGHRIWADTQYF. The CDR3 nucleotides read TGTGCCAGTAGTTCCCAAGCTGGACACCGAATCTGGGCAGATACGCAGTATTTT.